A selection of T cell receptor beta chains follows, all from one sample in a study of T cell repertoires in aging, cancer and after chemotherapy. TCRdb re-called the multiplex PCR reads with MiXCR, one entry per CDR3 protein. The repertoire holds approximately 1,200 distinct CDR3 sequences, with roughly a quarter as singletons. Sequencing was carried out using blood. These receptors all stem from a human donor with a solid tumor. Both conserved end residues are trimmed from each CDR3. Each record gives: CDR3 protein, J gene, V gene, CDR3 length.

CDR3aa: ASSFRATRPSGNTIY
j_gene: TRBJ1-3
v_gene: TRBV5-6
len: 15

CDR3aa: ASSSQGGSYNEQF
j_gene: TRBJ2-1
v_gene: TRBV5-1
len: 13

CDR3aa: APGDNSYNEQF
j_gene: TRBJ2-1
v_gene: TRBV24-1
len: 11

CDR3aa: TSSLTSANSPVH
j_gene: TRBJ1-6
v_gene: TRBV7-9
len: 12

CDR3aa: SAKVLTDTQY
j_gene: TRBJ2-3
v_gene: TRBV20-1
len: 10

CDR3aa: ASSSMGQGANQPQH
j_gene: TRBJ1-5
v_gene: TRBV19
len: 14

CDR3aa: ASRGDSNQPQH
j_gene: TRBJ1-5
v_gene: TRBV7-2
len: 11

CDR3aa: AWSGPVQNTEAF
j_gene: TRBJ1-1
v_gene: TRBV30
len: 12

CDR3aa: ASSLGTGRSTDTQY
j_gene: TRBJ2-3
v_gene: TRBV7-9
len: 14

CDR3aa: ASRDRDSLYSGANVLT
j_gene: TRBJ2-6
v_gene: TRBV5-8
len: 16

CDR3aa: ASSPRGQSSYNEQF
j_gene: TRBJ2-1
v_gene: TRBV18
len: 14

CDR3aa: ASSIQGENQPQH
j_gene: TRBJ1-5
v_gene: TRBV12-3/TRBV12-4
len: 12

CDR3aa: SAQTMGGEKLF
j_gene: TRBJ1-4
v_gene: TRBV20-1
len: 11

CDR3aa: ATERRSLSRTGELF
j_gene: TRBJ2-2
v_gene: TRBV6-5
len: 14

CDR3aa: SVEENYNEQF
j_gene: TRBJ2-1
v_gene: TRBV20-1
len: 10

CDR3aa: ASSPRQGVSLVYGYT
j_gene: TRBJ1-2
v_gene: TRBV6-4
len: 15

CDR3aa: SAVGNTEAF
j_gene: TRBJ1-1
v_gene: TRBV20-1
len: 9

CDR3aa: ASSLVGTSGGAAADTQY
j_gene: TRBJ2-3
v_gene: TRBV7-2
len: 17

CDR3aa: SARDSKSTDTQY
j_gene: TRBJ2-3
v_gene: TRBV20-1
len: 12

CDR3aa: ASSLYQGAGQPQH
j_gene: TRBJ1-5
v_gene: TRBV5-6
len: 13

CDR3aa: ASSQVMIAGELF
j_gene: TRBJ2-2
v_gene: TRBV4-2
len: 12

CDR3aa: SASGLAGDTGELF
j_gene: TRBJ2-2
v_gene: TRBV20-1
len: 13

CDR3aa: ASSPPDSREEY
j_gene: TRBJ2-4
v_gene: TRBV18
len: 11

CDR3aa: AWIMRTASPLH
j_gene: TRBJ1-6
v_gene: TRBV30
len: 11

CDR3aa: ASTSSGTPGEETQY
j_gene: TRBJ2-5
v_gene: TRBV27
len: 14

CDR3aa: ASSLVSSTSRDRSYNEQF
j_gene: TRBJ2-1
v_gene: TRBV7-6
len: 18

CDR3aa: SANRPGQMNTEAF
j_gene: TRBJ1-1
v_gene: TRBV20-1
len: 13

CDR3aa: SVAQNSYEQY
j_gene: TRBJ2-7
v_gene: TRBV29-1
len: 10

CDR3aa: ASSFGGGNYGYT
j_gene: TRBJ1-2
v_gene: TRBV27
len: 12

CDR3aa: ASSATSPSTDTQY
j_gene: TRBJ2-3
v_gene: TRBV7-2
len: 13

CDR3aa: ASSQTPMTGPIYGYT
j_gene: TRBJ1-2
v_gene: TRBV12-3/TRBV12-4
len: 15